This TCR beta chain came from a study of blood T cell repertoires in COVID-19. Study context: Specimens from acute and convalescent COVID-19 originated in the United States, Italy and Spain. From T cells, B-cell-depleted T cells, or PBMCs came the material, which was cDNA or gDNA.

Per the germline V gene, CDR1 is GTSNPN and CDR2 is SVGIG (reference sequence). The CDR3 length is 14 residues. The trim removed 4 bases at V and 2 bases at J, leaving 5 bases unmatched. Measured with immunoSEQ multiplex PCR; TCRdb has only the in-frame clones, and not every one. The sample has about 210,000 clones, 87% seen once; the top ten hold about a tenth. The J gene is TRBJ2-3, the V gene TRBV30; TRBD2 matches at 8 bases. The material sequenced was PBMCs or T cells enriched from blood (not recorded which). The receptor's source is a man between 18 and 35 years old with acute COVID-19. CDR3 loop: CAWTIAGTTDTQYF. The CDR3 DNA follows: TGTGCCTGGACTATAGCGGGGACCACAGATACGCAGTATTTT.